These T cell receptor beta chains were read from a single sample in a study of response to subunit inactivated influenza vaccine. TCRdb passed the RT-PCR reads through MiXCR, listing each CDR3 protein once. The top ten clones hold less than 4% of a sample with some 520,000 distinct CDR3 sequences, about 15% of them seen once. The specimen was CD4+ T cells sorted from PBMCs, collected approximately 25 months after vaccination. Receptor source: a man aged 45-69 years who received an inactivated influenza vaccine. The CDR3 runs from the conserved cysteine through the conserved F or W. The D gene is left open where the match is weak. The size entry is marked missing in some rows and otherwise reads once, few, many or a size class.

V,length,D,J,size,DNA,CDR3
TRBV4-3,15,-,TRBJ2-1,many,TGCGCCAGCAGCCAAGGTCTAGAAGGGCGTGGTGAGCAGTTCTTC,CASSQGLEGRGEQFF
TRBV7-9,14,-,TRBJ1-1,few,TGTGCCAGCAGGAGGGACGCCCAGGGGACTGAAGCTTTCTTT,CASRRDAQGTEAFF
TRBV5-1,15,TRBD2,TRBJ2-1,-,TGCGCCAGCAACACCGGGACTAGCGTTATATTTGAGCAGTTCTTC,CASNTGTSVIFEQFF
TRBV29-1,10,-,TRBJ2-3,many,TGCAGCGTTGAAGAGGGTACGCAGTATTTT,CSVEEGTQYF
TRBV3-1,17,-,TRBJ1-3,few,TGTGCCAGCAGTCAGCCAACCTCCAGGGGCCGGAGAAACACCATATATTTT,CASSQPTSRGRRNTIYF
TRBV18,16,-,TRBJ2-7,-,TGTGCCAGCTCACCAAGGGGGGGAACGGCCAACTACGAGCAGTACTTC,CASSPRGGTANYEQYF
TRBV12-3/TRBV12-4,14,-,TRBJ1-2,-,TGTGCCAGCAGGCCCCCGCGGGGCGTGAATGGCTACACCTTC,CASRPPRGVNGYTF
TRBV28,14,-,TRBJ2-7,-,TGTGCCAGCAGTTGGGGGGCGGCATCCTACGAGCAGTACTTC,CASSWGAASYEQYF
TRBV1,14,-,TRBJ1-5,-,TGCACCAGCAGCCAAGTATTTGAGGATCAGCCCCAGCATTTT,CTSSQVFEDQPQHF
TRBV27,16,TRBD2,TRBJ2-5,-,TGTGCCAGCAGTTCCACCGGACTAGCGGGATCACGGTCCCAGTACTTC,CASSSTGLAGSRSQYF
TRBV5-6,15,TRBD2,TRBJ2-7,-,TGTGCCAGCAGCTCGCAGACTAGCCGGGCCTACGAGCAGTACTTC,CASSSQTSRAYEQYF
TRBV25-1,16,-,TRBJ2-5,-,TGTGCCAGCAGTGACCGTCGATTCAGACTCCAAGAGACCCAGTACTTC,CASSDRRFRLQETQYF
TRBV5-1,14,TRBD1,TRBJ2-3,few,TGCGCCAGCACCCAGGGGGCCGGCACAGATACGCAGTATTTT,CASTQGAGTDTQYF
TRBV5-1,15,TRBD2,TRBJ2-7,few,TGCGCCAGCAGTACTCTAGCGGGAGGGTCCTACGAGCAGTACTTC,CASSTLAGGSYEQYF
TRBV4-1,15,-,TRBJ1-5,few,TGCGCCAGCAGCCAGGTAGGGGCGCAGAGACAGCCCCAGCATTTT,CASSQVGAQRQPQHF
TRBV4-3,13,-,TRBJ1-1,-,TGCGCCAGCAGCCAAGTTGAGGGAGCTGAAGCTTTCTTT,CASSQVEGAEAFF
TRBV13,12,-,TRBJ2-7,-,TGTGCCAGCAGCTTAGGAGAGGGCGAGCAGTACTTC,CASSLGEGEQYF
TRBV30,15,TRBD2,TRBJ2-3,-,TGTGCCTGGAACAGACTAGCGGGGATCACAGATACGCAGTATTTT,CAWNRLAGITDTQYF
TRBV7-9,15,-,TRBJ1-2,-,TGTGCCAGCAGCCCGAGGGGACGGAGTACGTATGGCTACACCTTC,CASSPRGRSTYGYTF
TRBV14,13,-,TRBJ2-1,many,TGTGCCAGCAGCCAAGATACGGCGGGTAAGCAGTTCTTC,CASSQDTAGKQFF
TRBV28,16,-,TRBJ2-1,many,TGTGCCAGCAGTTCGTACTGGGAAAGCTCCTACAATGAGCAGTTCTTC,CASSSYWESSYNEQFF
TRBV5-1,15,-,TRBJ2-3,few,TGCGCCAGCAGCACCCGAGGGGGGATTAGAGATACGCAGTATTTT,CASSTRGGIRDTQYF
TRBV7-2,14,-,TRBJ2-5,-,TGTGCCTGCAGCTTTGCGGCTCAAAGGGAGACCCAGTACTTC,CACSFAAQRETQYF
TRBV12-3/TRBV12-4,13,-,TRBJ1-2,few,TGTGCCAGCAGTCGGGCCTCTGTGGGTGGCTACACCTTC,CASSRASVGGYTF
TRBV6-4,16,-,TRBJ2-1,-,TGTGCCAGCAGTGTAACGTGGGACTCAAACCCCAATGAGCAGTTCTTC,CASSVTWDSNPNEQFF
TRBV18,14,-,TRBJ2-7,-,TGTGCCAGCTCACCCCCCTGGGGGACCTACGAGCAGTACTTC,CASSPPWGTYEQYF
TRBV6-5,15,TRBD1,TRBJ1-2,few,TGTGCCAGCAGTTACTCGGGGACAGGGCGAGATGGCTACACCTTC,CASSYSGTGRDGYTF